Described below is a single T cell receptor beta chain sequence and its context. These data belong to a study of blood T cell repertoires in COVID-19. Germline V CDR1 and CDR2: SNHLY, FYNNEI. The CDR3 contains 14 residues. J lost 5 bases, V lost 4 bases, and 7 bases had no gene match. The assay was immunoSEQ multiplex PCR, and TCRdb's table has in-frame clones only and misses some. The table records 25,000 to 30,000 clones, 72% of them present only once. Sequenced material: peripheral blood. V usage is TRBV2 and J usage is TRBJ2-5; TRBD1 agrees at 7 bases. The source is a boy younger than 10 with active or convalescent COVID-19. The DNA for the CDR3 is TGTGCCAGCAGTGCCAACGACAGGGTCGAGACCCAGTACTTC. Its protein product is CASSANDRVETQYF.